This entry lists 31 T cell receptor beta chains sequenced from one sample in a study of T cell responses to AZD1222 COVID-19 vaccine. The repertoire was sequenced with immunoSEQ multiplex PCR; TCRdb's copy has only in-frame clones and lacks some. The table shows some 120,000 clones, with 92% occurring only once. The source material was peripheral blood, sampled 28 days after the second AZD1222 dose. The receptors were gathered from an adult who received the AZD1222 COVID-19 vaccine.

The rearrangement links TRBV18 to TRBJ2-2; D may be TRBD1 (6 bases). Looked up from germline, CDR1 is KGHSH and CDR2 is LQKENI. The CDR3 contains 16 residues. V shed 2 bases and J shed 0 bases, with 10 bases lying between them. The CDR3 region has the DNA TGTGCCAGCTCACCATCGGACAGCGCGAACACCGGGGAGCTGTTTTTT. It encodes CASSPSDSANTGELFF.

The table lists this clone with a count of one. V and J are TRBV4-1 and TRBJ1-4, with 8 bases lining up with TRBD1. The V and J ends lost 3 bases and 4 bases, in that order; junction bases with no gene match: 7. Germline lookup yields CDR1 MGHRA and CDR2 YSYEKL. This CDR3 has 16 residues. In DNA, the CDR3 is TGCGCCAGCAGCCAGGAGGGACAGGTTCTTAATGAAAAACTGTTTTTT. It is translated as CASSQEGQVLNEKLFF.

The J gene is TRBJ1-1, the V gene TRBV28, with D unresolved. Looked up from germline, CDR1 is MDHEN and CDR2 is SYDVKM. The CDR3 loop spans 14 amino acids. V lost 3 bases and J 5 bases, leaving 13 bases between the germline ends. CDR3 sequence: CASSLVRRRTEAFF. The CDR3 DNA reads as TGTGCCAGCAGTTTGGTCCGACGGCGGACTGAAGCTTTCTTT.

This rearrangement joins TRBV7-9 to TRBJ1-1; TRBD1 matches at 7 bases. The germline V gene encodes CDR1 SEHNR and CDR2 FQNEAQ (reference sequence). Trimming took 5 bases from V and 2 from J; bases not matched to a gene: 5. The CDR3 consists of 14 residues. The CDR3 DNA is TGTGCCAGCAGCCACAGACAGGGTAACACTGAAGCTTTCTTT. It codes for CASSHRQGNTEAFF.

This chain joins TRBV15 and TRBJ1-5; unclear D gene. Per germline, CDR1 LNHNV and CDR2 YYDKDF (reference sequence). The CDR3 length is 16 residues. The V and J ends lost 4 bases and 3 bases respectively, with 16 bases between them. CDR3 residues: CATSNPGWQTNQPQHF. The DNA for the CDR3 is TGTGCCACCAGCAACCCGGGGTGGCAGACCAATCAGCCCCAGCATTTT.

The chain combines TRBV6-5 with TRBJ2-2, with D unresolved. CDR1 and CDR2 from the germline V gene are MNHEY and SVGAGI. V was trimmed by 2 bases and J by 2 bases, leaving 9 bases between them. The CDR3 totals 15 residues. The CDR3 DNA is TGTGCCAGCAGTTACAGGCGGCACAACACCGGGGAGCTGTTTTTT. This encodes CASSYRRHNTGELFF.

This CDR3 is CSVPGDRTLANYGYTF. The CDR3 DNA follows: TGCAGCGTACCAGGGGACAGAACGTTAGCTAACTATGGCTACACCTTC. This chain links TRBV29-1 with TRBJ1-2, with TRBD1 identical over 7 bases. The CDR3 sequence is 16 residues long. Germline CDR1 and CDR2: SQVTM and ANQGSEA. Trimming took 6 bases from V and 0 from J; bases not matched to a gene: 13.

The chain is built from TRBV6-1 and TRBJ2-1, with a tentative D call TRBD2 (5 bases). CDR3 length equals 15 residues. Per germline, CDR1 MNHNS and CDR2 SASEGT. The V gene lost 1 base and the J gene lost 0 bases, with 7 bases spanning the gap. This CDR3 reads CASSEGAGSYNEQFF. In nucleotides, the CDR3 is TGTGCCAGCAGTGAAGGGGCGGGCTCCTACAATGAGCAGTTCTTC.

This clone showed up just once. The rearrangement uses TRBV11-2 and TRBJ1-1, with D tentatively TRBD1 (6 bases). The CDR3 totals 11 residues. Trimming took 5 bases from V and 5 from J, leaving 6 bases between them. Germline loops: CDR1 SGHAT, CDR2 FQNNGV. CDR3 DNA sequence: TGTGCCAGCAGCCAGGGGACTGAAGCTTTCTTT. Protein: CASSQGTEAFF.

The V gene is TRBV19, the J gene TRBJ1-1, with D uncertain. The ends were cut back, 5 bases at V and 2 bases at J, with 15 bases in the middle. Germline CDR1 reads LNHDA; CDR2 reads SQIVND (reference sequence). This CDR3 comprises 15 residues. Here the CDR3 reads CASSSAGWANTEAFF. CDR3 coding DNA: TGTGCCAGTAGTTCCGCCGGGTGGGCCAACACTGAAGCTTTCTTT.

The chain combines TRBV28 with TRBJ1-1; 7 bases line up with TRBD1. The CDR3 totals 13 residues. J gave up 6 bases and V 5 bases, and 6 bases lay outside the gene matches. Germline V gene sequence: CDR1 MDHEN, CDR2 SYDVKM. DNA of the CDR3: TGTGCCAGCAGTCTCCGACAGGGCTCTGAAGCTTTCTTT. It encodes CASSLRQGSEAFF.

The V gene is TRBV18, the J gene TRBJ2-7, with unresolved D. The CDR3 is 13 amino acids. Germline CDR1 and CDR2: KGHSH and LQKENI. V lost 0 bases to trimming and J lost 6 bases, with 9 bases between them. CDR3 in amino acids: CASSPPTVVEQYF. CDR3 nucleotides: TGTGCCAGCTCACCACCGACCGTCGTCGAGCAGTACTTC. Supplemented by reference TRBV18 and TRBJ2-7, the full variable domain reads NAGVMQNPRHLVRRRGQEARLRCSPMKGHSHVYWYRQLPEEGLKFMVYLQKENIIDESGMPKERFSAEFPKEGPSILRIQQVVRGDSAAYFCASSPPTVVEQYFGPGTRLTVT.

This chain uses TRBV4-1 with TRBJ2-7; D remains ambiguous. This CDR3 has 16 amino acids. Trimming shortened V by 0 bases and J by 3 bases, and 15 bases separated the two germline ends. CDR1 is MGHRA, CDR2 YSYEKL, per germline. The CDR3 here is CASSQDRSRDVYEQYF. CDR3 DNA: TGCGCCAGCAGCCAAGATCGATCCCGAGACGTCTACGAGCAGTACTTC.

This chain links TRBV4-2 with TRBJ1-5, with D tentatively TRBD1 (5 bases). CDR3 length: 18 residues. Deletions cut 0 bases from V and 4 bases from J, with 19 bases between. Germline CDR1 and CDR2: LGHNA and YNFKEQ. The chain's CDR3 is CASSQDRGRGNQNQPQHF. CDR3 DNA: TGTGCCAGCAGCCAAGATAGAGGAAGGGGAAACCAAAATCAGCCCCAGCATTTT.

The J gene is TRBJ1-2, the V gene TRBV2, with 8 positions matching TRBD1. The V gene end was trimmed by 7 bases and the J gene end by 0 bases; junction bases not matched to a gene: 7. This CDR3 has 15 amino acids. Germline CDR1 reads SNHLY; CDR2 reads FYNNEI. The DNA of the CDR3 is TGTGCCAGCATCAGGGACAGGAGCTCTAACTATGGCTACACCTTC. Translated: CASIRDRSSNYGYTF. Full variable domain (missing parts from reference TRBV2 and TRBJ1-2): EPEVTQTPSHQVTQMGQEVILRCVPISNHLYFYWYRQILGQKVEFLVSFYNNEISEKSEIFDDQFSVERPDGSNFTLKIRSTKLEDSAMYFCASIRDRSSNYGYTFGSGTRLTVV.

This clone was observed a single time. The chain couples TRBV7-9 to TRBJ2-3; 15 bases fit TRBD2. This CDR3 is 16 amino acids long. Per the germline V gene, CDR1 is SEHNR and CDR2 is FQNEAQ (reference sequence). J gave up 4 bases and V 4 bases, and 3 bases lay outside the gene matches. The CDR3 here is CASSSGLAGGADTQYF. CDR3 DNA: TGTGCCAGCAGCTCCGGACTAGCGGGAGGGGCAGATACGCAGTATTTT.

CDR3 in DNA: TGTGCCAGCAGCCAAAGCTCCTACGAGCAGTACTTC. Its translation is CASSQSSYEQYF. The rearrangement uses TRBV7-9 and TRBJ2-7, with D hard to call. The length of the CDR3 is 12 residues. V lost 5 bases, J lost 0 bases, and 5 bases lay in between. Per the germline V gene, CDR1 is SEHNR and CDR2 is FQNEAQ (reference sequence).

The chain joins TRBV6-5 to TRBJ2-3, with TRBD1 identical over 7 bases. Germline V gene lookup returns CDR1 MNHEY and CDR2 SVGAGI. V was pared by 6 bases and J by 6 bases, with 6 bases of the junction left unmatched. The CDR3 length is 13 residues. CDR3 bases: TGTGCCAGCAGCGTAACAGGGGCTGATACGCAGTATTTT. This encodes CASSVTGADTQYF.

Here the CDR3 reads CASSSRLEAGNTIYF. The CDR3 nucleotides read TGCGCCAGCAGCAGTCGGCTGGAGGCTGGAAACACCATATATTTT. The rearrangement uses TRBV5-1 and TRBJ1-3; D gene ambiguous. Trimming left V 4 bases short and J 2 bases short, with 13 bases between. In germline, CDR1 is SGHRS, CDR2 YFSETQ. This CDR3 has 15 residues.

The chain recombines TRBV6-6 with TRBJ1-6; D unresolved. This CDR3 region has 15 residues. Between the trimmed V and J ends, which lost 6 bases and 0 bases, there was a span of 9 bases. Germline-derived CDR1 and CDR2 are MNHNY and SVGAGI (reference sequence). CDR3 coding DNA: TGTGCCAGCAGCAGAATAACCTCCTATAATTCACCCCTCCACTTT. Amino acid sequence: CASSRITSYNSPLHF.

The chain recombines TRBV9 with TRBJ1-2; TRBD1 might be the D (6 bases). Trimming left V 0 bases short and J 4 bases short, with 19 bases between. The germline CDR1 and CDR2 sequences are SGDLS and YYNGEE. This CDR3 has 17 residues. CDR3 bases: TGTGCCAGCAGCGTAGCTCGGACAGCCTCGCTGGGCTATGGCTACACCTTC. Amino acids: CASSVARTASLGYGYTF.

The V and J genes are TRBV6-6 and TRBJ1-1, with 10 nucleotides matching TRBD1. From germline, CDR1 is MNHNY and CDR2 SVGAGI (reference sequence). The J segment lost 7 bases and the V segment lost 5 bases, leaving 13 bases of the junction unmatched. The CDR3 consists of 16 residues. CDR3 nucleotides: TGTGCCAGCAGTCATCGACAGGGGGCGTCGGAGTTTGAAGCTTTCTTT. It encodes CASSHRQGASEFEAFF.

CDR3 DNA sequence: TGTGCCAGCTCACCACGTGAGGGAACCGGGGAGCTGTTTTTT. This sequence encodes CASSPREGTGELFF. The chain links TRBV18 to TRBJ2-2; D might be TRBD2 (5 bases). In germline, CDR1 is KGHSH, CDR2 LQKENI. V gave up 1 base and J gave up 5 bases, with 8 bases separating them. The CDR3 length is 14 residues.

V usage is TRBV5-1 and J usage is TRBJ2-2; 8 bases map to TRBD1. J gave up 6 bases and V 4 bases, and 11 bases lay outside the gene matches. In germline, CDR1 is SGHRS, CDR2 YFSETQ. The length of the CDR3 is 16 residues. The CDR3 region is CASSATMTGAPGELFF. CDR3 sequence (DNA): TGCGCCAGCAGCGCGACGATGACAGGGGCACCCGGGGAGCTGTTTTTT.

The V call is TRBV2, the J call TRBJ2-7, with a tentative D call TRBD2 (6 bases). The CDR3 loop spans 12 amino acids. The V end was cut by 6 bases, the J end by 3 bases, with 9 bases between. The V gene's germline CDR1 is SNHLY and CDR2 FYNNEI. DNA for the CDR3: TGTGCCAGCAGGGGACTGATCTACGAGCAGTACTTC. This codes for CASRGLIYEQYF.

The rearrangement links TRBV19 to TRBJ1-4, with a possible D match to TRBD1 (5 bases). The CDR3 is made up of 17 amino acids. Trimming left V 6 bases short and J 0 bases short, with 17 bases between. CDR1 and CDR2 (germline): LNHDA, SQIVND (reference sequence). The DNA for the CDR3 is TGTGCCAGTAGCCCGGCCCTCAGGGCTTCAACTAATGAAAAACTGTTTTTT. Protein product: CASSPALRASTNEKLFF. The full variable domain, completed using reference TRBV19 and TRBJ1-4, is DGGITQSPKYLFRKEGQNVTLSCEQNLNHDAMYWYRQDPGQGLRLIYYSQIVNDFQKGDIAEGYSVSREKKESFPLTVTSAQKNPTAFYLCASSPALRASTNEKLFFGSGTQLSVL.

This clone was seen just once. The chain couples TRBV19 to TRBJ1-1; the match to TRBD1 covers 9 bases. J lost 5 bases, V lost 1 base, and 5 bases had no gene match. The length of the CDR3 is 15 residues. Germline CDR1 and CDR2: LNHDA and SQIVND (reference sequence). The CDR3 DNA reads TGTGCCAGTAGTATAGTAGGGACAGGGTCTACTGAAGCTTTCTTT. Residues: CASSIVGTGSTEAFF.

This chain joins TRBV3-1 (or the pseudogene TRBV3-2) and TRBJ1-2; D unclear. CDR3 length: 14 residues. Trimming stripped 1 base from V and 3 bases from J, with 9 bases between. CDR1 LGHDT and CDR2 YNNKEL come from the germline V gene (reference sequence). The CDR3 DNA is TGTGCCAGCAGCCAAGGTCTTGTCGACTATGGCTACACCTTC. Its translation is CASSQGLVDYGYTF.

V gene TRBV28 combines with J gene TRBJ1-2; TRBD1 is a possible D gene (5 bases). Deletions cut 8 bases from V and 4 bases from J, with 11 bases between. The germline gives CDR1 MDHEN, CDR2 SYDVKM. The CDR3 sequence is 12 residues long. The CDR3 nucleotides are TGTGCCAGCGCGGAGGGGCCCTATGGCTACACCTTC. Translated, it gives CASAEGPYGYTF.

The V and J genes are TRBV28 and TRBJ1-5; 8 nucleotides match TRBD1. The CDR3 covers 18 residues. The germline gives CDR1 MDHEN, CDR2 SYDVKM. After removal of 5 bases from V and 0 bases from J, the junction contained 12 bases not matched to a gene. In DNA, the CDR3 is TGTGCCAGCAGTGATAGAGGGACAGGAGACTTTAGCAATCAGCCCCAGCATTTT. This sequence encodes CASSDRGTGDFSNQPQHF.

The chain is built from TRBV11-2 and TRBJ2-7; 8 positions agree with TRBD1. Trimming cost V 5 bases and J 4 bases; bases outside gene matches: 10. The CDR3 has 15 amino acids. Germline assignment: CDR1 SGHAT and CDR2 FQNNGV. Written as DNA, the CDR3 is TGTGCCAGCAGCCCACGGACAGGGCCGCTGTACGAGCAGTACTTC. Its protein is CASSPRTGPLYEQYF. Full variable domain (remainder filled in from reference TRBV11-2 and TRBJ2-7): EAGVAQSPRYKIIEKRQSVAFWCNPISGHATLYWYQQILGQGPKLLIQFQNNGVVDDSQLPKDRFSAERLKGVDSTLKIQPAKLEDSAVYLCASSPRTGPLYEQYFGPGTRLTVT.